The 4 T cell receptor beta chains presented below share a single source sample, sequenced in a study of blood T cell repertoires in COVID-19. Clones were read by immunoSEQ multiplex PCR, and TCRdb kept only the in-frame ones, dropping some. Here the sample spans roughly 45,000 clones, approximately 86% being singletons. Sequencing input: peripheral blood. The source is a man between 60 and 70 years old with active COVID-19.

This clone was seen once. The gene calls are TRBV2 and TRBJ2-1; D is undetermined. CDR1 is SNHLY and CDR2 is FYNNEI in the germline V gene. CDR3 size: 13 residues. Trimming cost V 2 bases and J 2 bases, with 4 bases left between them. The CDR3 is CASSEPAYNEQFF. The CDR3 DNA reads as TGTGCCAGCAGTGAACCGGCCTACAATGAGCAGTTCTTC.

The V gene is TRBV5-6, the J gene TRBJ1-5; TRBD1 agrees at 10 bases. The CDR3 contains 14 residues. With 4 bases clipped from V and 7 bases from J, the junction kept 5 bases outside the gene matches. Per the germline V gene, CDR1 is SGHDT and CDR2 is YYEEEE. The CDR3 bases are TGTGCCAGCAGCCTGACAGGGGGCAGGCAGCCCCAGCATTTT. Translation: CASSLTGGRQPQHF. Together with reference TRBV5-6 and TRBJ1-5, the CDR3 gives the full variable domain: DAGVTQSPTHLIKTRGQQVTLRCSPKSGHDTVSWYQQALGQGPQFIFQYYEEEERQRGNFPDRFSGHQFPNYSSELNVNALLLGDSALYLCASSLTGGRQPQHFGDGTRLSIL.

The chain combines TRBV6-2 or TRBV6-3 with TRBJ2-1; TRBD2 matches 7 bases. The CDR3 totals 17 residues. Germline values: CDR1 MNHEY, CDR2 SVGEGT. The V and J ends lost 5 bases and 5 bases, in that order; junction bases with no gene match: 15. CDR3 nucleotide sequence: TGTGCCAGCAGTGGCGATCTCCGGGAGGTGGGGCACAATGAGCAGTTCTTC. Its protein is CASSGDLREVGHNEQFF.

The chain joins TRBV10-3 to TRBJ1-5; D may be TRBD1 (6 bases). CDR1 ENHRY and CDR2 SYGVKD come from the germline V gene. This CDR3 is built from 15 residues. V dropped 5 bases and J dropped 5 bases, with 16 bases sitting between them. The CDR3 DNA reads as TGTGCCATCAGTAATGGACAGTCAGGGGATCAGCCCCAGCATTTT. Its translation is CAISNGQSGDQPQHF.